The rows below give T cell receptor beta chains drawn from one sample of a study of blood T cell repertoires in COVID-19. TCRdb's table, derived via immunoSEQ multiplex PCR, lists solely in-frame clones and lacks some. The table includes approximately 49,000 clones, 84% detected once. The sequenced sample was peripheral blood. These receptor sequences come from a man aged 45-65 years with acute or convalescent COVID-19. Each CDR3 is given with its conserved first and last residue. Each record gives: D gene, J gene, V gene, clone size, CDR3 protein, CDR3 DNA. A D gene is named only where the DNA matches it firmly. Size values are once, few and many counts, or a class for expanded clones, and some rows have none.

>NA|TRBJ1-2|TRBV29-1|NA
CSVDARTGMGKDYGYTF
TGCAGCGTTGACGCCCGGACCGGGATGGGGAAAGACTATGGCTACACCTTC
>TRBD1|TRBJ1-5|TRBV7-2|NA
CASRRQGDINQPQHF
TGTGCCAGCAGACGACAGGGGGATATCAATCAGCCCCAGCATTTT
>NA|TRBJ1-6|TRBV30|NA
CAWSTGGAPENSPLHF
TGTGCCTGGAGTACCGGGGGGGCGCCCGAAAATTCACCCCTCCACTTT
>TRBD1|TRBJ1-2|TRBV28|NA
CASSLFSGTGKTNYGYTF
TGTGCCAGCAGTTTATTTTCCGGGACAGGAAAAACTAACTATGGCTACACCTTC
>NA|TRBJ2-3|TRBV2|once
CATKLQGTTSTDTQYF
TGTGCCACCAAGTTGCAGGGAACTACTAGCACAGATACGCAGTATTTT
>TRBD1|TRBJ1-5|TRBV15|few
CATSRRPDRAQPQHF
TGTGCCACCAGCAGACGCCCGGACAGGGCTCAGCCCCAGCATTTT
>NA|TRBJ1-2|TRBV2|NA
CASSDRETGYTF
TGTGCCAGCAGTGACCGGGAAACTGGCTACACCTTC
>TRBD1|TRBJ1-5|TRBV27|NA
CASSSRRDRVSQPQHF
TGTGCCAGCAGTTCTAGACGGGACAGGGTTAGTCAGCCCCAGCATTTT
>TRBD2|TRBJ2-7|TRBV11-2|few
CASSFTGGPEQYF
TGTGCCAGCAGCTTTACGGGGGGGCCCGAGCAGTACTTC
>TRBD2|TRBJ2-1|TRBV6-5|NA
CASSYSGGSSYNEQFF
TGTGCCAGCAGTTACTCGGGGGGGAGCTCCTACAATGAGCAGTTCTTC
>TRBD1|TRBJ1-1|TRBV11-2|NA
CASSLVMGQPNTEAFF
TGTGCCAGCAGCTTAGTAATGGGACAGCCGAACACTGAAGCTTTCTTT
>NA|TRBJ1-5|TRBV5-5|few
CASSLEAGISNQPQHF
TGTGCCAGCAGCTTGGAGGCAGGGATAAGCAATCAGCCCCAGCATTTT
>NA|TRBJ2-2|TRBV7-8|NA
CASSLVSGDTGELFF
TGTGCCAGCAGCTTAGTTTCCGGGGACACCGGGGAGCTGTTTTTT
>NA|TRBJ1-1|TRBV3-1/TRBV3-2|NA
CASSHRGLPEAFF
TGTGCCAGCAGCCACAGGGGTTTACCTGAAGCTTTCTTT
>NA|TRBJ2-1|TRBV27|NA
CASQKRAGEQFF
TGTGCCAGCCAAAAACGCGCGGGTGAGCAGTTCTTC
>NA|TRBJ1-5|TRBV28|NA
CASIEDSIPSNQPQHF
TGTGCCAGCATCGAGGACAGCATCCCTTCTAATCAGCCCCAGCATTTT
>NA|TRBJ1-5|TRBV28|once
CASSLLGAGQPQHF
TGTGCCAGCAGTTTACTGGGGGCCGGTCAGCCCCAGCATTTT
>TRBD1|TRBJ2-2|TRBV14|NA
CASSLSLRTGGNTGELFF
TGTGCCAGCAGTCTATCATTAAGGACAGGGGGCAACACCGGGGAGCTGTTTTTT
>NA|TRBJ2-1|TRBV9|NA
CASSVRHMSSYNEQFF
TGTGCCAGCAGCGTTAGACACATGAGCTCCTACAATGAGCAGTTCTTC
>NA|TRBJ2-1|TRBV24-1|NA
CATSGGSGGLDEQFF
TGTGCCACCAGTGGTGGGTCTGGGGGGTTGGATGAGCAGTTCTTC
>TRBD2|TRBJ2-7|TRBV6-5|NA
CAISGDSYEQYF
TGTGCCATTAGCGGGGACTCCTACGAGCAGTACTTC
>TRBD1|TRBJ1-5|TRBV7-4|NA
CASSVGQGRQPQHF
TGTGCCAGCAGCGTGGGACAGGGTCGCCAGCCCCAGCATTTT
>NA|TRBJ2-2|TRBV5-1|NA
CASSLLGTLLGELFF
TGCGCCAGCAGCTTGCTTGGGACACTTCTAGGGGAGCTGTTTTTT
>NA|TRBJ2-5|TRBV3-1/TRBV3-2|NA
CASSYRGIQETQYF
TGTGCCAGCAGCTACCGGGGTATCCAAGAGACCCAGTACTTC
>NA|TRBJ2-7|TRBV4-3|once
CASSHGRGKEQYF
TGCGCCAGCAGCCACGGCAGGGGTAAGGAGCAGTACTTC
>TRBD1|TRBJ1-6|TRBV25-1|NA
CASSVPGTGRHSPLHF
TGTGCCAGCAGCGTTCCCGGGACAGGACGACATTCACCCCTCCACTTT
>NA|TRBJ2-1|TRBV6-5|NA
CASSTTGPSYNEQFF
TGTGCCAGCAGTACTACAGGGCCGTCCTACAATGAGCAGTTCTTC
>NA|TRBJ1-4|TRBV15|NA
CATSRDGREKLFF
TGTGCCACCAGCAGAGATGGGAGGGAAAAACTGTTTTTT
>NA|TRBJ1-5|TRBV4-1|NA
CASSQDRNQPQHF
TGCGCCAGCAGCCAAGATAGAAATCAGCCCCAGCATTTT
>NA|TRBJ2-7|TRBV5-1|NA
CASSLVGGYF
TGCGCCAGCAGCTTAGTTGGAGGGTACTTC
>NA|TRBJ1-6|TRBV27|NA
CASSPIGAGETSPLHF
TGTGCCAGCAGTCCCATCGGGGCAGGGGAAACTTCACCCCTCCACTTT
>NA|TRBJ1-4|TRBV19|NA
CASTPGLQLFF
TGTGCCAGTACTCCGGGACTCCAACTGTTTTTT
>TRBD1|TRBJ1-3|TRBV11-3|NA
CASSSPDRDGNTIYF
TGTGCCAGCAGCTCCCCGGACAGGGACGGAAACACCATATATTTT
>TRBD2|TRBJ2-1|TRBV7-9|medium-sized
CASSSHLAGGFNEQFF
TGTGCCAGCAGCTCTCACTTAGCGGGAGGTTTCAATGAGCAGTTCTTC
>NA|TRBJ2-5|TRBV7-2|NA
CASRVRVNQETQYF
TGTGCCAGCAGAGTCAGGGTTAACCAAGAGACCCAGTACTTC
>TRBD2|TRBJ2-6|TRBV11-2|once
CASELGGSYSGANVLTF
TGTGCCAGCGAATTGGGCGGGAGCTATTCTGGGGCCAACGTCCTGACTTTC
>NA|TRBJ1-2|TRBV4-3|NA
CASSQDGTANYGYTF
TGCGCCAGCAGCCAAGATGGAACAGCTAACTATGGCTACACCTTC
>NA|TRBJ2-1|TRBV28|NA
CASDTFQNEQFF
TGTGCCAGCGACACGTTCCAGAATGAGCAGTTCTTC
>NA|TRBJ1-2|TRBV3-1/TRBV3-2|NA
CASKTILYGYTF
TGTGCCAGCAAGACAATCCTCTATGGCTACACCTTC
>TRBD2|TRBJ2-7|TRBV11-2|NA
CASSFSFSRGELGYEQYF
TGTGCCAGCAGCTTCTCGTTTTCTCGGGGGGAATTGGGCTACGAGCAGTACTTC
>NA|TRBJ1-1|TRBV5-5|NA
CASSLRVGLGAPEAFF
TGTGCCAGCAGCTTAAGAGTAGGACTGGGGGCCCCTGAAGCTTTCTTT
>TRBD1|TRBJ2-1|TRBV6-4|NA
CASSEDRDSYNEQFF
TGTGCCAGCAGTGAGGACAGGGACTCCTACAATGAGCAGTTCTTC
>NA|TRBJ2-1|TRBV9|NA
CASSVVVGGLGEQFF
TGTGCCAGCAGCGTAGTCGTGGGGGGGCTTGGTGAGCAGTTCTTC
>TRBD1|TRBJ1-5|TRBV5-5|NA
CASSLGGTGALTQHF
TGTGCCAGCAGCTTGGGCGGGACAGGCGCGTTGACCCAGCATTTT
>TRBD1|TRBJ2-5|TRBV19|NA
CASSPGGTGAETQYF
TGTGCCAGTAGTCCCGGGGGGACAGGGGCGGAGACCCAGTACTTC
>TRBD2|TRBJ2-5|TRBV14|NA
CASSVAGATYQETQYF
TGTGCCAGCAGCGTAGCGGGAGCGACGTACCAAGAGACCCAGTACTTC
>TRBD1|TRBJ2-7|TRBV7-9|NA
CASSPVGTGTYEQYF
TGTGCCAGCAGCCCCGTGGGGACAGGGACCTACGAGCAGTACTTC
>NA|TRBJ2-3|TRBV5-1|NA
CASSLDTGQDTQYF
TGCGCCAGCAGCTTGGATACAGGGCAGGATACGCAGTATTTT
>TRBD1|TRBJ1-6|TRBV7-6|NA
CASSLRARQGGNNSPLHF
TGTGCCAGCAGCTTAAGGGCGAGACAGGGAGGAAATAATTCACCCCTCCACTTT
>NA|TRBJ2-1|TRBV24-1|NA
CATSDLPPGGDNEQFF
TGTGCCACCAGTGATTTGCCCCCCGGAGGGGACAATGAGCAGTTCTTC
>NA|TRBJ1-2|TRBV7-2|NA
CASTEMSSNYGYTF
TGTGCCAGCACCGAGATGTCCTCTAACTATGGCTACACCTTC
>TRBD1|TRBJ1-2|TRBV24-1|NA
CATSSGQGRSYTF
TGTGCCACCAGTTCGGGACAGGGCCGTAGCTACACCTTC
>TRBD2|TRBJ2-3|TRBV7-2|NA
CASSLVAPSGRRTDTQYF
TGTGCCAGCAGCTTAGTTGCCCCTAGCGGGAGAAGGACAGATACGCAGTATTTT
>TRBD2|TRBJ2-7|TRBV6-2/TRBV6-3|NA
CASSSAGGGYEQYF
TGTGCCAGCAGCTCAGCGGGAGGGGGCTACGAGCAGTACTTC
>NA|TRBJ2-2|TRBV27|NA
CASSRDSYTGELFF
TGTGCCAGCAGCCGGGACTCCTACACCGGGGAGCTGTTTTTT
>NA|TRBJ1-2|TRBV28|NA
CASSLEAGSYGYTF
TGTGCCAGCAGTTTGGAGGCTGGGAGCTATGGCTACACCTTC
>TRBD1|TRBJ1-6|TRBV2|once
CARRRRGDNSPLHF
TGTGCCAGAAGGCGCAGGGGGGATAATTCACCCCTCCACTTT
>NA|TRBJ2-7|TRBV6-6|NA
CASRPSRVYEQYF
TGTGCCAGCAGGCCATCCAGGGTGTACGAGCAGTACTTC
>NA|TRBJ2-3|TRBV28|few
CASSAPKTDTQYF
TGTGCCAGCAGTGCACCTAAAACAGATACGCAGTATTTT